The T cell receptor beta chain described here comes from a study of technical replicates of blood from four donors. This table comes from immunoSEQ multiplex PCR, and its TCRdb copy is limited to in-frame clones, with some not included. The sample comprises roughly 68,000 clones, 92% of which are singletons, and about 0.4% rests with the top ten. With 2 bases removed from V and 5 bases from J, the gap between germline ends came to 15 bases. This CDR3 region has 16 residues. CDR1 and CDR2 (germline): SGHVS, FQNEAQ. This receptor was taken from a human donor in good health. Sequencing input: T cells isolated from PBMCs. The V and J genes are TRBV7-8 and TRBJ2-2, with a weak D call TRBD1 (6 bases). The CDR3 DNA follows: TGTGCCAGCAGCTTAAGGACAGTAAAGGATACCGGGGAGCTGTTTTTT. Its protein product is CASSLRTVKDTGELFF.